A selection of T cell receptor beta chains follows, all from one sample in a study of blood T cell repertoires in COVID-19. Here immunoSEQ multiplex PCR was the method, and the copy in TCRdb shows in-frame clones only, minus some. The profile shows around 69,000 clones, nearly 90% of them singletons. The sample was peripheral blood. The receptors stem from a woman between 50 and 59 years old with active COVID-19. Each CDR3 is given with its conserved first and last residue. The D gene is left open where the match is weak. Some rows have no size entry. The others give once, few or many, or a class for an expanded clone.

TRBD2	NA	TRBV9	TRBJ2-2	TGTGCCAGCAGTGGACTAGCCACGAACACCGGGGAGCTGTTTTTT	CASSGLATNTGELFF
NA	NA	TRBV11-3	TRBJ2-3	TGTGCCAGCAGCAAAGGGGGAGCCACAGATACGCAGTATTTT	CASSKGGATDTQYF
NA	NA	TRBV23-1	TRBJ1-5	TGCGCCAGCAGTCAACCGGAACAGGTGAGAAATCAGCCCCAGCATTTT	CASSQPEQVRNQPQHF
NA	once	TRBV11-2	TRBJ1-2	TGTGCCAGCAGGACCTCCGAGGGTGGAGGCTACACCTTC	CASRTSEGGGYTF
NA	few	TRBV11-2	TRBJ2-2	TGTGCCAGCAGCTTAGTTAGGGCAGGGCCCGGGGAGCTGTTTTTT	CASSLVRAGPGELFF
TRBD1	once	TRBV6-5	TRBJ1-1	TGTGCCAGCGCGGGACAGCTGAACACTGAAGCTTTCTTT	CASAGQLNTEAFF
NA	NA	TRBV4-1	TRBJ2-5	TGCGCCAGCAGCCAAGTTTGGGGAGGCCAAGAGACCCAGTACTTC	CASSQVWGGQETQYF
NA	NA	TRBV6-6	TRBJ1-5	TGTGCCAGCAGTTCCGACAACGGCAATCAGCCCCAGCATTTT	CASSSDNGNQPQHF
TRBD1	NA	TRBV5-6	TRBJ2-4	TGTGCCAGCAGCTCACAGGGGACCAAAAACATTCAGTACTTC	CASSSQGTKNIQYF
TRBD1	NA	TRBV4-1	TRBJ2-3	TGCGCCAGCAGCGGGACAGATACAGATACGCAGTATTTT	CASSGTDTDTQYF
TRBD1	NA	TRBV5-1	TRBJ1-2	TGCGCCAGCAGCTTTGGACAGGAAAACTATGGCTACACCTTC	CASSFGQENYGYTF
NA	NA	TRBV3-1/TRBV3-2	TRBJ2-7	TGTGCCAGCAGCTCGCTTCTCCACAGCTCCTACGAGCAGTACTTC	CASSSLLHSSYEQYF
NA	few	TRBV11-2	TRBJ1-1	TGTGCCAGCAGTCGGACAGATAGGAACACTGAAGCTTTCTTT	CASSRTDRNTEAFF
TRBD2	once	TRBV7-9	TRBJ2-1	TGTGCCAGCAGCTCGGGACTAGCGGGCTACAATGAGCAGTTCTTC	CASSSGLAGYNEQFF
NA	NA	TRBV7-9	TRBJ1-2	TGTGCCAGCAGCTCGTACACAGGGCGTGATGGCTACACCTTC	CASSSYTGRDGYTF
NA	NA	TRBV9	TRBJ1-1	TGTGCCAGCAGCGTAATTCAGGGCCCGAACACTGAAGCTTTCTTT	CASSVIQGPNTEAFF
TRBD2	NA	TRBV30	TRBJ2-2	TGTGCCTGGCGGGAGGGAGTCAACACCGGGGAGCTGTTTTTT	CAWREGVNTGELFF
TRBD1	NA	TRBV4-2	TRBJ1-6	TGTGCCAGCAGCCAAGATCCAGGACAGGGTTGGGCACCCCTCCACTTT	CASSQDPGQGWAPLHF
NA	NA	TRBV3-1/TRBV3-2	TRBJ2-2	TGTGCCAGCGGAGACAGTGGGCGGAGCACCGGGGAGCTGTTTTTT	CASGDSGRSTGELFF
TRBD1	few	TRBV28	TRBJ1-5	TGTGCCAGCAGTTCTCCGACAGGGGGCGGTCAGCCCCAGCATTTT	CASSSPTGGGQPQHF
NA	NA	TRBV11-2	TRBJ1-1	TGTGCCAGCAGCTTAGACAGTAAAATGAAAGCTTTCTTT	CASSLDSKMKAFF
TRBD1	NA	TRBV19	TRBJ1-5	TGTGCCAGTACTACCCGGGACAGGGTTAATCAGCCCCAGCATTTT	CASTTRDRVNQPQHF
TRBD2	NA	TRBV5-1	TRBJ2-7	TGCGCCAGCAGCTCCGACGGGGCTAGCGGGAGACGCGAGCAGTACTTC	CASSSDGASGRREQYF
NA	NA	TRBV6-5	TRBJ2-6	TGTGCCAGCAGTTTGTCCGGGAACTCTGGGGCCAACGTCCTGACTTTC	CASSLSGNSGANVLTF
NA	NA	TRBV5-1	TRBJ2-6	TGCGCCAGCAGCGTCCAGGGTAATGGGGCCAACGTCCTGACTTTC	CASSVQGNGANVLTF
NA	NA	TRBV4-2	TRBJ2-2	TGTGCCAGCAGCCAGGCAGGGGAGTCCGGGGAGCTGTTTTTT	CASSQAGESGELFF
TRBD1	NA	TRBV7-8	TRBJ2-1	TGTGCCAGCAGGGGGAGGGACAGGGAATCGTACAATGAGCAGTTCTTC	CASRGRDRESYNEQFF
NA	NA	TRBV29-1	TRBJ2-1	TGCAGCGTTATTCGGGCGGGAATGCAGTTCTTC	CSVIRAGMQFF
NA	NA	TRBV6-5	TRBJ1-2	TGTGCCAGCAGTCCAACTAACTATGGCTACACCTTC	CASSPTNYGYTF
NA	NA	TRBV18	TRBJ2-7	TGTGCCAGCTCATCCGTCACTAGCTCTCTATACGAGCAGTACTTC	CASSSVTSSLYEQYF
TRBD2	NA	TRBV5-1	TRBJ2-3	TGCGCCAGCAGCTTTACCGGGACTAGCGGGAGAGGGCCCCTAATCACAGATACGCAGTATTTT	CASSFTGTSGRGPLITDTQYF
NA	NA	TRBV27	TRBJ2-3	TGTGCCAGCACCCCTCAGGGTAGAGGAACGCAGTATTTT	CASTPQGRGTQYF
TRBD2	once	TRBV7-6	TRBJ2-3	TGTGCCAGCAGCTCCCCCGGGACTAGCGCGAGAACGCAGTATTTT	CASSSPGTSARTQYF
TRBD1	NA	TRBV29-1	TRBJ2-7	TGCAGCGTTCTTAGACAGGGTCGATCCTACGAGCAGTACTTC	CSVLRQGRSYEQYF
TRBD1	NA	TRBV5-6	TRBJ1-3	TGTGCCAGCAGCTTGGAGGGGGCCTCTGGAAACACCATATATTTT	CASSLEGASGNTIYF